These 21 T cell receptor beta chains were all obtained from the same sample, sequenced in a study of STAT5B mutations in CD4+ large granular lymphocyte leukemia. Measured with immunoSEQ multiplex PCR; TCRdb has only the in-frame clones, and not every one. Here the sample spans about 28,000 clones, roughly three quarters being singletons. The specimen sequenced was CD4+ T cells from blood buffy coats. These receptors were collected from a human donor in good health.

The rearrangement links TRBV27 to TRBJ1-6; D is ambiguous. The ends were cut back, 4 bases at V and 10 bases at J, with 20 bases in the middle. Looked up from germline, CDR1 is MNHEY and CDR2 is SMNVEV (reference sequence). The CDR3 is made up of 16 amino acids. CDR3 in DNA: TGTGCCAGCAGTTCTCCCCAAGGAGCGGAATTATCACCCCTCCACTTT. Protein sequence: CASSSPQGAELSPLHF.

The J gene is TRBJ2-1, the V gene TRBV6-5; D may be TRBD2 (7 bases). Trimming took off 2 bases at V and 4 bases at J, with 12 bases between the two ends. CDR3 length equals 15 residues. Germline assignment: CDR1 MNHEY and CDR2 SVGAGI. Here the CDR3 reads CASSYGGGPYNEQFF. The CDR3, as DNA: TGTGCCAGCAGTTACGGGGGGGGGCCGTACAATGAGCAGTTCTTC.

This clone occurred a few times. V usage is TRBV2 and J usage is TRBJ1-4; a possible D gene is TRBD1 (6 bases). CDR1 and CDR2 from the germline V gene are SNHLY and FYNNEI. Deletions cut 5 bases from V and 2 bases from J, with 15 bases between. This CDR3 region has 16 residues. In DNA form, the CDR3 reads TGTGCCAGCAGTTTAGGACAGAGGACTACTAATGAAAAACTGTTTTTT. It specifies CASSLGQRTTNEKLFF. The full variable domain, its missing parts supplied by reference TRBV2 and TRBJ1-4, is EPEVTQTPSHQVTQMGQEVILRCVPISNHLYFYWYRQILGQKVEFLVSFYNNEISEKSEIFDDQFSVERPDGSNFTLKIRSTKLEDSAMYFCASSLGQRTTNEKLFFGSGTQLSVL.

This chain uses TRBV4-1 with TRBJ1-6; D perhaps matches TRBD1 (6 bases). CDR1 and CDR2 from the germline V gene are MGHRA and YSYEKL. The CDR3 loop spans 18 amino acids. Trimming cost V 4 bases and J 0 bases, with 16 bases left between them. The CDR3 here is CASSRREGGSSYNSPLHF. In DNA form, the CDR3 reads TGCGCCAGCAGCCGGCGGGAGGGGGGGAGCTCCTATAATTCACCCCTCCACTTT.

The chain employs TRBV5-1 and TRBJ2-3; D remains unclear. Trimming took off 4 bases at V and 0 bases at J, with 9 bases between the two ends. The CDR3 is 14 amino acids. The germline gives CDR1 SGHRS, CDR2 YFSETQ. In DNA, the CDR3 is TGCGCCAGCAGCAAGTCTACTAGCACAGATACGCAGTATTTT. Amino acids: CASSKSTSTDTQYF. Full variable domain (rest looked up from reference TRBV5-1 and TRBJ2-3): KAGVTQTPRYLIKTRGQQVTLSCSPISGHRSVSWYQQTPGQGLQFLFEYFSETQRNKGNFPGRFSGRQFSNSRSEMNVSTLELGDSALYLCASSKSTSTDTQYFGPGTRLTVL.

The table lists this clone with a count of one. This chain joins TRBV5-4 and TRBJ1-3, with D unresolved. Germline CDR1 reads SGHNT; CDR2 reads YYREEE (reference sequence). The CDR3 runs 16 residues. Trimming removed 0 bases from V and 4 bases from J, with 14 bases in between. Here the CDR3 reads CASSLDRAVAGNTIYF. In nucleotides, the CDR3 is TGTGCCAGCAGCTTGGACCGGGCAGTCGCAGGAAACACCATATATTTT.

V and J are TRBV7-2 and TRBJ2-5; unclear D gene. The CDR3 contains 12 residues. In germline, CDR1 is SGHTA, CDR2 FQGNSA. Trimming took 5 bases from V and 2 from J, leaving 6 bases between them. CDR3 amino acids: CASSPRQETQYF. The DNA of the CDR3 is TGTGCCAGCAGCCCCAGGCAAGAGACCCAGTACTTC.

The chain uses TRBV6-5 and TRBJ1-5; D gene unclear. Trimming removed 2 bases at V and 9 bases at J, with 11 bases between. The germline CDR1 and CDR2 sequences are MNHEY and SVGAGI. The CDR3 has 13 amino acids. The CDR3 protein is CASSYTGSWPQHF. In DNA, the CDR3 is TGTGCCAGCAGTTACACCGGTTCATGGCCCCAGCATTTT.

The chain couples TRBV4-3 to TRBJ2-3; 12 nucleotides agree with TRBD2. Germline V gene sequence: CDR1 LGHNA, CDR2 YSLEER. The CDR3 runs to 19 residues. Losses at the gene ends were 1 base for V and 1 base for J; bases not matched to a gene: 9. In DNA form, the CDR3 reads TGCGCCAGCAGCCAAGGCCTAGCGGGGGGGCTCGTTGGCACAGATACGCAGTATTTT. Translated: CASSQGLAGGLVGTDTQYF.

The chain carries TRBV14 and TRBJ2-3; TRBD1 agrees at 11 bases. V gave up 4 bases and J gave up 4 bases; unmatched junction bases: 13. CDR1 SGHDN and CDR2 FVKESK come from the germline V gene. This CDR3 region has 18 residues. The CDR3 nucleotides are TGTGCCAGCAGCCTAAAATGGACAGGGGGCGGTTTACCAGATACGCAGTATTTT. Translated, it gives CASSLKWTGGGLPDTQYF.

This clone was seen once. The CDR3 sequence is CASSSTGGEEAFF. DNA for the CDR3: TGTGCCAGCAGCTCGACAGGGGGGGAGGAAGCTTTCTTT. The chain combines TRBV7-2 with TRBJ1-1, with 9 bases fitting TRBD1. The CDR3 is 13 amino acids. After removal of 4 bases from V and 8 bases from J, the junction contained 5 bases not matched to a gene. Germline V lookup: CDR1 SGHTA, CDR2 FQGNSA.

The genes are TRBV19 and TRBJ1-1; D is unresolved. Trimming took 2 bases from V and 1 from J, leaving 14 bases between them. Germline V gene lookup returns CDR1 LNHDA and CDR2 SQIVND (reference sequence). This CDR3 contains 16 residues. The CDR3 protein is CASSIHPGRANTEAFF. In nucleotides, the CDR3 is TGTGCCAGTAGTATACACCCCGGGAGGGCGAACACTGAAGCTTTCTTT. Full variable domain (missing parts from reference TRBV19 and TRBJ1-1): DGGITQSPKYLFRKEGQNVTLSCEQNLNHDAMYWYRQDPGQGLRLIYYSQIVNDFQKGDIAEGYSVSREKKESFPLTVTSAQKNPTAFYLCASSIHPGRANTEAFFGQGTRLTVV.

The V and J genes are TRBV6-6 and TRBJ2-2; D unclear. CDR1 and CDR2 from the germline V gene are MNHNY and SVGAGI (reference sequence). The CDR3 totals 15 residues. V lost 0 bases and J 1 base, leaving 6 bases between the germline ends. The CDR3 sequence: CASSYSAGNTGELFF. CDR3 bases: TGTGCCAGCAGTTACTCGGCAGGGAACACCGGGGAGCTGTTTTTT.

The chain recombines TRBV21-1 with TRBJ2-5; the table's TRBD2 call for D was not verified on the DNA. TRBV21-1 is assigned pseudogene status. CDR3 length: 16 residues. CDR3 region: CASSKGLTSGGETQYF. In DNA, the CDR3 is TGTGCCAGCAGCAAAGGACTAACTAGCGGGGGGGAGACCCAGTACTTC.

The rearrangement links TRBV25-1 to TRBJ2-7, with 7 bases that match TRBD1. The CDR3 is 15 amino acids. Germline CDR1 and CDR2: MGHDK and SYGVNS. Unmatched junction bases numbered 8, after V lost 4 bases and J lost 2 bases. The CDR3 region has the DNA TGTGCCAGCAGTGCTCCGGGACAGAACCCCTACGAGCAGTACTTC. This translates into CASSAPGQNPYEQYF.

The V call is TRBV27, the J call TRBJ2-7, with 8 bases identical to TRBD1. This CDR3 region has 18 residues. CDR1 and CDR2 from the germline V gene are MNHEY and SMNVEV (reference sequence). V dropped 6 bases and J dropped 2; count of bases not matched to a gene: 18. DNA of the CDR3: TGTGCCAGCAGCCCATTAGTACAGACAGGGGCTTTAACCTACGAGCAGTACTTC. This translates into CASSPLVQTGALTYEQYF.

V usage is TRBV20-1 and J usage is TRBJ1-1; D ambiguous. The CDR3 runs to 11 residues. CDR1 and CDR2 from the germline V gene are DFQATT and SNEGSKA (reference sequence). V dropped 5 bases and J dropped 3 bases, with 7 bases sitting between them. The CDR3, as DNA: TGCAGTGCTGAGGAGGACACTGAAGCTTTCTTT. Translation gives CSAEEDTEAFF.

The chain recombines TRBV14 with TRBJ1-6; 7 positions agree with TRBD1. The germline CDR1 and CDR2 sequences are SGHDN and FVKESK. After removal of 3 bases from V and 7 bases from J, the junction contained 0 bases not matched to a gene. The CDR3 loop spans 13 amino acids. The CDR3 region has the DNA TGTGCCAGCAGCCACAGGGGGAATTCACCCCTCCACTTT. It is translated as CASSHRGNSPLHF.

This CDR3 is CASTRGGPGDTQYF. The CDR3 DNA follows: TGCGCCAGCACCCGGGGGGGCCCGGGCGATACGCAGTATTTT. V usage is TRBV5-1 and J usage is TRBJ2-3, with TRBD2 matching over 8 bases. Germline V gene sequence: CDR1 SGHRS, CDR2 YFSETQ. The CDR3 contains 14 residues. The V gene end was trimmed by 6 bases and the J gene end by 6 bases; junction bases not matched to a gene: 9.

V is TRBV5-8 and J is TRBJ1-5; the D is unclear. The CDR3 has 14 amino acids. Germline loops: CDR1 SGHTS, CDR2 YDEGEE. V was pared by 4 bases and J by 0 bases, with 8 bases between. This CDR3 reads CASSGGYSNQPQHF. CDR3 in DNA: TGTGCCAGCAGCGGCGGGTATAGCAATCAGCCCCAGCATTTT.

The chain combines TRBV14 with TRBJ2-3; 8 bases align to TRBD2. CDR1 is SGHDN and CDR2 is FVKESK in the germline V gene. J lost 11 bases, V lost 4 bases, and 17 bases had no gene match. The CDR3 sequence is 16 residues long. Written as DNA, the CDR3 is TGTGCCAGCAGCCCTTGGGTTGGCAGCGGGGGAGGAAGGCAGTATTTT. Protein sequence: CASSPWVGSGGGRQYF. Complete variable domain (other parts from reference TRBV14 and TRBJ2-3): EAGVTQFPSHSVIEKGQTVTLRCDPISGHDNLYWYRRVMGKEIKFLLHFVKESKQDESGMPNNRFLAERTGGTYSTLKVQPAELEDSGVYFCASSPWVGSGGGRQYFGPGTRLTVL.